This T cell receptor (beta chain) stems from a study of CD8 T cells in ankylosing spondylitis. The study's findings and limits: For ankylosing spondylitis blood, a TCR beta motif of about eight highly homologous variants appeared characteristic.

V was pared by 3 bases and J by 8 bases, with 11 bases between. The germline CDR1 and CDR2 sequences are SQVTM and ANQGSEA. This CDR3 comprises 12 residues. TCRdb re-derived calls from the 5' RACE reads in MiXCR, one entry per CDR3 protein. Among approximately 520,000 distinct CDR3 sequences listed, approximately 5% were seen once. The sample holds many counts of this clonotype. Its antigen remains unidentified. The clonotype comes from a male donor with ankylosing spondylitis. Sequenced: blood, either unsorted or a sorted T cell fraction (not recorded which). The chain carries TRBV29-1 and TRBJ1-3; no clear D. In DNA, the CDR3 is TGCAGCGTTGAGCCGGAGGAGGACACCATATATTTT. Its protein product is CSVEPEEDTIYF.